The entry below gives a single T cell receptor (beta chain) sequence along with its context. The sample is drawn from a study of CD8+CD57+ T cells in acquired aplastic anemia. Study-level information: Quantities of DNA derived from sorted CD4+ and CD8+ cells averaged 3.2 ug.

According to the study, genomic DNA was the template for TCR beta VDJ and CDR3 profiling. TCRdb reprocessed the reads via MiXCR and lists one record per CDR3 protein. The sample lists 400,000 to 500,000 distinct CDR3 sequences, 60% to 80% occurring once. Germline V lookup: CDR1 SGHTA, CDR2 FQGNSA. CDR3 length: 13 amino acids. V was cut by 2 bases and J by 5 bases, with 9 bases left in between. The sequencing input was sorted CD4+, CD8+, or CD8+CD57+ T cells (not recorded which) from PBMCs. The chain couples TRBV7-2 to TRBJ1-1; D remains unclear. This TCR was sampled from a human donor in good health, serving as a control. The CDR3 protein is CASSLYEVTEAFF. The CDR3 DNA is TGTGCCAGCAGCTTATACGAGGTGACTGAAGCTTTCTTT. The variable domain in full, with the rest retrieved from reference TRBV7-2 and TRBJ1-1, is GAGVSQSPSNKVTEKGKDVELRCDPISGHTALYWYRQSLGQGLEFLIYFQGNSAPDKSGLPSDRFSAERTGGSVSTLTIQRTQQEDSAVYLCASSLYEVTEAFFGQGTRLTVV.